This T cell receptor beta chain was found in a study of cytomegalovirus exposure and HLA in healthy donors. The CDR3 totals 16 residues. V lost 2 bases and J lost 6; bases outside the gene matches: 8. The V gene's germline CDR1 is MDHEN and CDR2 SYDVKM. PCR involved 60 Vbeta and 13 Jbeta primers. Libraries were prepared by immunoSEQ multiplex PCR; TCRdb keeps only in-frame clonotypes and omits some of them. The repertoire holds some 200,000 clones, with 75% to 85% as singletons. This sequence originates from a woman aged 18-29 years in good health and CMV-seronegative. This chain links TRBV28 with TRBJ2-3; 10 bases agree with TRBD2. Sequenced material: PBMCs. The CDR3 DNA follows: TGTGCCAGCAGTTTAGCCAGCGGGAGGGCCAGGGATACGCAGTATTTT. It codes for CASSLASGRARDTQYF.